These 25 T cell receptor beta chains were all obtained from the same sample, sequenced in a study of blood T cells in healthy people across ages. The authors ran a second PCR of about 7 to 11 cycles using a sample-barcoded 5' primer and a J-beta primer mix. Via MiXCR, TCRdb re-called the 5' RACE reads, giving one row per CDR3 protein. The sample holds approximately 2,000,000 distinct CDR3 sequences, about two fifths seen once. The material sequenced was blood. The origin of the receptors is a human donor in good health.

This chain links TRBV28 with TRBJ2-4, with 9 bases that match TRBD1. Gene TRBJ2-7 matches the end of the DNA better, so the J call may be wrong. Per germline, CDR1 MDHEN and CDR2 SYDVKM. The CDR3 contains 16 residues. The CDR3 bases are TGTGCCAGCAGTTCGCCGGGACAGGGAATGCCCTACGAGCAGTACTTC. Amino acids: CASSSPGQGMPYEQYF.

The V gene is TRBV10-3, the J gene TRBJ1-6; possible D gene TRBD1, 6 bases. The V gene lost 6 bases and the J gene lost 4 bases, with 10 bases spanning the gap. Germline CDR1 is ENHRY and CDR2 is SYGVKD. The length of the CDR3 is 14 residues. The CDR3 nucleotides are TGTGCCATCAGCCGGACAGATTATAATTCACCCCTCCACTTT. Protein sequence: CAISRTDYNSPLHF.

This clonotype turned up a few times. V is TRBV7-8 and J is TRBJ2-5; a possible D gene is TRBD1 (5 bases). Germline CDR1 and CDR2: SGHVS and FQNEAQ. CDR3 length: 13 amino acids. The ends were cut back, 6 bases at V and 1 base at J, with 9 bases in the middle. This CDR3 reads CASRHRFQETQYF. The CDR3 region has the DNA TGTGCCAGCAGACACAGGTTCCAAGAGACCCAGTACTTC.

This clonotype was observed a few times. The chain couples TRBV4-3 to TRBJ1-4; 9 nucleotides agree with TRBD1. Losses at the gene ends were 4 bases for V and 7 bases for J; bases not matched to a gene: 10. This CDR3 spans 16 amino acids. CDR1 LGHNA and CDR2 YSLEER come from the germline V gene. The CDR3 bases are TGCGCCAGCAGCCGATTCTCCGGGACAGGGAGTGAAAAACTGTTTTTT. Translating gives CASSRFSGTGSEKLFF.

The CDR3 bases are TGTGCCAGCAGCACGACACAGGGGTCCTACAATGAGCAGTTCTTC. It codes for CASSTTQGSYNEQFF. The gene calls are TRBV7-6 and TRBJ2-1, with 7 bases that match TRBD1. Germline assignment: CDR1 SGHVS and CDR2 FNYEAQ. The CDR3 totals 15 residues. Germline trimming cut 5 bases from V and 1 base from J; bases unmatched to any gene: 5.

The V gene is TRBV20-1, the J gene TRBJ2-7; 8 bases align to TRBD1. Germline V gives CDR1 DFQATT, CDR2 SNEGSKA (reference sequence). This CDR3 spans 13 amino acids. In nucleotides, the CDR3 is TGCAATCGCCGGACAGGGAGTAAATACGAGCAGTACTTC. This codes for CNRRTGSKYEQYF.

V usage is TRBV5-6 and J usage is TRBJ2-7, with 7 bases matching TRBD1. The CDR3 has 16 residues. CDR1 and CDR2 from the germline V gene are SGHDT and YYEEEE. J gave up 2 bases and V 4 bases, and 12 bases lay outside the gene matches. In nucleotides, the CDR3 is TGTGCCAGCAGCCAAACCGGACAGGCGGAAACCTACGAGCAGTACTTC. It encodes CASSQTGQAETYEQYF.

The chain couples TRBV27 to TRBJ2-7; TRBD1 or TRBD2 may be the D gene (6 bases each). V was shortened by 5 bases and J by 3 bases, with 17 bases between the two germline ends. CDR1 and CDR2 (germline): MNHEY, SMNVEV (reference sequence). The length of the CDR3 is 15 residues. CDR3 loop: CASSPPGARDYEQYF. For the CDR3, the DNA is TGTGCCAGCAGTCCCCCGGGGGCTCGGGACTACGAGCAGTACTTC.

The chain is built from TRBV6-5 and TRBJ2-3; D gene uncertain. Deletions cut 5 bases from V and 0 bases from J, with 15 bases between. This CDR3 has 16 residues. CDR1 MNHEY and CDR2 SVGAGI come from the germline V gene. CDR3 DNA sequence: TGTGCCAGCAGTCGCAGAGGTGGGTCGAGCACAGATACGCAGTATTTT. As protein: CASSRRGGSSTDTQYF.

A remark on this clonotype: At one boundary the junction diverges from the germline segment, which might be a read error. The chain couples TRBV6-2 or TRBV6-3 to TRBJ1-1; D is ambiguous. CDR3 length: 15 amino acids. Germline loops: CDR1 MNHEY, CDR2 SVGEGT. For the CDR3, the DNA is TGTGTCAGCAGTTACTCTTCGAGATTAAGCACTGAAGCTTTCTTT. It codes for CVSSYSSRLSTEAFF.

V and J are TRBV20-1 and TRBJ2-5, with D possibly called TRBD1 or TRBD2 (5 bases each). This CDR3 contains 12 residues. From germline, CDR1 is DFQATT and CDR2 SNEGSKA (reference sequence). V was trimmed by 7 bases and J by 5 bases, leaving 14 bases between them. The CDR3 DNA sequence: TGCAGTGTAGCCGCCGGGGCGGAGACCCAGTACTTC. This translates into CSVAAGAETQYF.

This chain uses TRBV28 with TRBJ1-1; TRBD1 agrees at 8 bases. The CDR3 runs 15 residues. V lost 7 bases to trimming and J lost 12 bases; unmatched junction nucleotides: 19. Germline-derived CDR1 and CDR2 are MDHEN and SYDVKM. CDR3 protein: CASITGGGLAQRSFF. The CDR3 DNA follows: TGTGCCAGCATCACAGGGGGGGGTCTCGCCCAGAGGTCTTTCTTT.

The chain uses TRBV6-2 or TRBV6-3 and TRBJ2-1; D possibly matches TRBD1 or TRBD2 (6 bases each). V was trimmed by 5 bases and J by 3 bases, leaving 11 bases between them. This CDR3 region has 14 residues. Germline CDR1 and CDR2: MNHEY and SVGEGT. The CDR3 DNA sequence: TGTGCCAGCAGTAATGAGGGGGGCTACAATGAGCAGTTCTTC. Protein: CASSNEGGYNEQFF.

CDR3 loop: CASRPDHYGYTF. CDR3 DNA sequence: TGTGCCAGCAGGCCGGATCACTATGGCTACACCTTC. The chain carries TRBV12-3 or TRBV12-4 and TRBJ1-2; no firm D call. The CDR3 sequence is 12 residues long. Trimming shortened V by 6 bases and J by 3 bases, and 8 bases separated the two germline ends.

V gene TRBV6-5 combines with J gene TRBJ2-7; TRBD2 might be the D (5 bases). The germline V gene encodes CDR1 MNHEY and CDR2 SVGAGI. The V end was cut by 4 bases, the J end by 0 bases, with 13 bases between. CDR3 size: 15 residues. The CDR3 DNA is TGTGCCAGCAGTTCCGAAGGACTGGCCTCCTACGAGCAGTACTTC. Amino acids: CASSSEGLASYEQYF.

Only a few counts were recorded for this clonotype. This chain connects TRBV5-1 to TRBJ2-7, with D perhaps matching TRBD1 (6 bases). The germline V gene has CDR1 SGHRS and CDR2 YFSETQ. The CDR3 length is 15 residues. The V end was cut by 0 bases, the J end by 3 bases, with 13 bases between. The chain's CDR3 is CASSLALNRDYEQYF. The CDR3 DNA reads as TGCGCCAGCAGCTTGGCCCTCAACAGGGACTACGAGCAGTACTTC.

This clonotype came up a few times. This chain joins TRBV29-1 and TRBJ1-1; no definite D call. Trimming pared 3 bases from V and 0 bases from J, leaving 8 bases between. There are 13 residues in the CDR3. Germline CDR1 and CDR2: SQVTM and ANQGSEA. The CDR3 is CSVETLMNTEAFF. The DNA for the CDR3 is TGCAGCGTTGAGACCCTCATGAACACTGAAGCTTTCTTT. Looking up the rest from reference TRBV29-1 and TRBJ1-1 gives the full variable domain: SAVISQKPSRDICQRGTSLTIQCQVDSQVTMMFWYRQQPGQSLTLIATANQGSEATYESGFVIDKFPISRPNLTFSTLTVSNMSPEDSSIYLCSVETLMNTEAFFGQGTRLTVV.

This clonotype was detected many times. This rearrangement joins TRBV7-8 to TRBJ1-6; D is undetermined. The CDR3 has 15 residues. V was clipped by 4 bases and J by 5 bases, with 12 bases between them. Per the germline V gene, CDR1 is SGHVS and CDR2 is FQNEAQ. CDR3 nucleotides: TGTGCCAGCAGCTGGTCGGGCACAGATAATTCACCCCTCCACTTT. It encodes CASSWSGTDNSPLHF.

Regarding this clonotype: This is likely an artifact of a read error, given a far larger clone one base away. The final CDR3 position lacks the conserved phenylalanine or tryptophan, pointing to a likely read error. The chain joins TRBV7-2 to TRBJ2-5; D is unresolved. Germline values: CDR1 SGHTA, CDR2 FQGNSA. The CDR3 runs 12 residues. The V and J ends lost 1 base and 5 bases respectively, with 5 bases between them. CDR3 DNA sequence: TGTGCCAGCAGCTTAGTATTGGAGACCCAGTACTGC. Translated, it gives CASSLVLETQYC.

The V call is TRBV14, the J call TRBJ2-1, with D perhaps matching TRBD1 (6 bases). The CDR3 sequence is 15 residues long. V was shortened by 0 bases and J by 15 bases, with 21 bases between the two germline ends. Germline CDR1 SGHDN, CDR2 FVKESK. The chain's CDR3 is CASSQEEEIRDKLFF. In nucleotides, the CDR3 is TGTGCCAGCAGCCAAGAAGAGGAGATCCGGGACAAGCTGTTCTTC.

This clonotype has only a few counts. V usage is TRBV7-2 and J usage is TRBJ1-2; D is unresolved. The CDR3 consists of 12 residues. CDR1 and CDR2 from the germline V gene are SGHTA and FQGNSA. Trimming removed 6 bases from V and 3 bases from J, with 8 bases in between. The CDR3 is CASRDGYYGYTF. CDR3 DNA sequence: TGTGCCAGCAGAGACGGGTACTATGGCTACACCTTC.

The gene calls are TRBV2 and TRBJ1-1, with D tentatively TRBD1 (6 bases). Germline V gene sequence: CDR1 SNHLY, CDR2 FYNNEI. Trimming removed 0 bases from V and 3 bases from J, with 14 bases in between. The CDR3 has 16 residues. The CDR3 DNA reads TGTGCCAGCAGTGAAGCGCTTCAGGGGAGCGACACTGAAGCTTTCTTT. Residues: CASSEALQGSDTEAFF.

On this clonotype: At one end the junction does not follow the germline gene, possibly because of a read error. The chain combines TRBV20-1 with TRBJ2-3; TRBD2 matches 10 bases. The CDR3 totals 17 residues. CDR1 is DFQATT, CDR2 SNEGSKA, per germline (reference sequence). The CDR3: CSARDSPPAGGQNTLYF. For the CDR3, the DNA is TGCAGTGCTAGAGATAGCCCCCCAGCGGGGGGGCAGAATACGCTGTATTTT.

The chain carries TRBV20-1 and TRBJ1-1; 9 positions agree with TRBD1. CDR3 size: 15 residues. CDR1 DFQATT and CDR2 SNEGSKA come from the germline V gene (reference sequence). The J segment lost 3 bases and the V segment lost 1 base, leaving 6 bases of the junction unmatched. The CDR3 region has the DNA TGCAGTGCTAGAGCCTCGGACAGGGGTGACACTGAAGCTTTCTTT. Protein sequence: CSARASDRGDTEAFF.

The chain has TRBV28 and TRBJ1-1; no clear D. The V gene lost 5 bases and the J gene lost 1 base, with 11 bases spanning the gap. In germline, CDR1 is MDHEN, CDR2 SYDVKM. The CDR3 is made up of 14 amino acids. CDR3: CASSVFVPNTEAFF. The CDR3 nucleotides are TGTGCCAGCAGTGTCTTTGTGCCGAACACTGAAGCTTTCTTT.